In this sample, the clone carrying this TCR beta chain turned up a few times. The DNA is left out, because the CDR3 cannot be placed on it with certainty; the CDR3 is given as TCRdb lists it. Via MiXCR, TCRdb re-called the PCR reads, giving one row per CDR3 protein. The data contain more than 85,000 distinct CDR3 sequences, about half of them singletons. The sample is drawn from a study of CDR3 diversity in severe acne. Inclusive of both ends, the CDR3 amounts to 15 amino acids. Germline-derived CDR1 and CDR2 are GTSNPN and SVGIG (reference sequence). This chain joins TRBV30 and TRBJ1-5; the table's D call, TRBD1, has no DNA check behind it. This TCR was sampled from a male donor with severe acne vulgaris. The sample was blood. Here the CDR3 reads CAWGQGSTGNQPLHF.